These 23 T cell receptor beta chains share one sample of origin, sequenced in a study of T cell changes during pregnancy in multiple sclerosis. Repertoires were generated with immunoSEQ multiplex PCR, while TCRdb's copy carries only in-frame clones and drops some. The sample contains 60,000 or so clones, about 89% of which appear only once. The material was CD4+ T cells from peripheral blood mononuclear cells, obtained after pregnancy. The receptors originated from a female donor in good health, enrolled as a control in a pregnancy study.

The chain uses TRBV5-5 and TRBJ1-2; D is unresolved. This CDR3 contains 15 residues. V was cut by 0 bases and J by 4 bases, with 13 bases left in between. The germline V gene encodes CDR1 SGHKS and CDR2 YYEKEE (reference sequence). Here the CDR3 reads CASSLVPEILYGYTF. In DNA, the CDR3 is TGTGCCAGCAGCTTGGTGCCGGAGATCCTCTATGGCTACACCTTC.

The chain is built from TRBV9 and TRBJ2-5; 10 bases align to TRBD2. From germline, CDR1 is SGDLS and CDR2 YYNGEE. The CDR3 covers 14 residues. V lost 4 bases to trimming and J lost 2 bases; unmatched junction nucleotides: 2. CDR3 loop: CASSPSGGQETQYF. In DNA, the CDR3 is TGTGCCAGCAGCCCTAGCGGGGGACAAGAGACCCAGTACTTC. Full variable domain (missing parts from reference TRBV9 and TRBJ2-5): DSGVTQTPKHLITATGQRVTLRCSPRSGDLSVYWYQQSLDQGLQFLIQYYNGEERAKGNILERFSAQQFPDLHSELNLSSLELGDSALYFCASSPSGGQETQYFGPGTRLLVL.

The rearrangement uses TRBV5-4 and TRBJ1-4, with TRBD1 matching over 7 bases. J gave up 7 bases and V 0 bases, and 6 bases lay outside the gene matches. From germline, CDR1 is SGHNT and CDR2 YYREEE (reference sequence). This CDR3 contains 15 residues. The CDR3 nucleotides read TGTGCCAGCAGCTTGGGACAGGGACGGATTGAAAAACTGTTTTTT. Protein product: CASSLGQGRIEKLFF.

V usage is TRBV19 and J usage is TRBJ1-1, with D perhaps matching TRBD1 (6 bases). Germline CDR1 LNHDA, CDR2 SQIVND (reference sequence). V was cut by 4 bases and J by 5 bases, with 14 bases left in between. The CDR3 has 14 amino acids. The CDR3 DNA follows: TGTGCCAGTAGTACACACAGGGAAGGTACTGAAGCTTTCTTT. Its protein is CASSTHREGTEAFF. Combining the CDR3 with reference TRBV19 and TRBJ1-1 gives the whole variable domain DGGITQSPKYLFRKEGQNVTLSCEQNLNHDAMYWYRQDPGQGLRLIYYSQIVNDFQKGDIAEGYSVSREKKESFPLTVTSAQKNPTAFYLCASSTHREGTEAFFGQGTRLTVV.

The chain combines TRBV7-2 with TRBJ2-2, with 7 bases fitting TRBD1. V lost 5 bases, J lost 1 base, and 4 bases stayed unmatched. Germline-derived CDR1 and CDR2 are SGHTA and FQGNSA. The CDR3 has 15 residues. This CDR3 is CASSPRTGNTGELFF. CDR3 bases: TGTGCCAGCAGCCCCCGGACAGGGAACACCGGGGAGCTGTTTTTT.

The CDR3 here is CAWSGQAGIEQYF. The CDR3 DNA follows: TGTGCCTGGAGTGGCCAGGCAGGTATCGAGCAGTACTTC. This chain connects TRBV30 to TRBJ2-7; D remains ambiguous. Germline CDR1 GTSNPN, CDR2 SVGIG (reference sequence). The CDR3 length is 13 residues. The ends were cut back, 1 base at V and 6 bases at J, with 13 bases in the middle.

The V call is TRBV6-6, the J call TRBJ1-5; D uncertain. V lost 0 bases, J lost 5 bases, and 5 bases lay in between. The length of the CDR3 is 13 residues. CDR1 is MNHNY and CDR2 is SVGAGI in the germline V gene (reference sequence). The CDR3: CASSYSSDQPQHF. CDR3 sequence (DNA): TGTGCCAGCAGTTACTCCTCGGATCAGCCCCAGCATTTT.

This clone was detected only once. As DNA, the CDR3 is TGTGCCAGCAGTTACTCGATCCATCCAGCCCGGGGGGCTTTCTTT. It translates to CASSYSIHPARGAFF. The V gene is TRBV6-5, the J gene TRBJ1-1, with D maybe TRBD1 (5 bases). Per germline, CDR1 MNHEY and CDR2 SVGAGI. This CDR3 contains 15 residues. The V and J ends lost 0 bases and 11 bases respectively, with 19 bases between them.

The CDR3 nucleotides are TGTGCCAGCAACCGACTGGTCGCGGGAGGAAATCAGCCCCAGCATTTT. This gives the protein CASNRLVAGGNQPQHF. J is TRBJ1-5 and V is TRBV2; D ambiguous. Germline-derived CDR1 and CDR2 are SNHLY and FYNNEI. With 7 bases removed from V and 4 bases from J, the gap between germline ends came to 20 bases. This CDR3 comprises 16 residues.

This chain connects TRBV16 to TRBJ2-1, with TRBD1 identical over 7 bases. This CDR3 contains 15 residues. V shed 2 bases and J 0 bases; nucleotides not matched to a gene: 1. Germline assignment: CDR1 KGHSY and CDR2 FQNENV. This CDR3 reads CASSQQGVSYNEQFF. CDR3 nucleotides: TGTGCCAGCAGCCAACAGGGGGTCTCCTACAATGAGCAGTTCTTC.

The chain uses TRBV11-2 and TRBJ2-5; D is ambiguous. Trimming took off 2 bases at V and 3 bases at J, with 10 bases between the two ends. This CDR3 contains 14 residues. Germline V gene lookup returns CDR1 SGHAT and CDR2 FQNNGV. The CDR3 DNA sequence: TGTGCCAGCAGCTTACGAAGCGATAAAGAGACCCAGTACTTC. It yields the protein CASSLRSDKETQYF.

The J gene is TRBJ2-1, the V gene TRBV19, with D possibly being TRBD1 (6 bases). The CDR3 contains 16 residues. CDR1 is LNHDA and CDR2 is SQIVND in the germline V gene (reference sequence). Trimming removed 7 bases from V and 3 bases from J, with 19 bases in between. The CDR3: CASTNPGADSYNEQFF. The CDR3 coding sequence is TGTGCCAGTACCAACCCAGGGGCGGACAGCTACAATGAGCAGTTCTTC.

The genes are TRBV18 and TRBJ1-1, with 12 bases lining up with TRBD1. The germline CDR1 and CDR2 sequences are KGHSH and LQKENI. The CDR3 sequence is 17 residues long. V gave up 4 bases and J gave up 0 bases; unmatched junction bases: 6. CDR3 DNA: TGTGCCAGCTCACGGGGGACAGGGGGCGGCTTGAACACTGAAGCTTTCTTT. It specifies CASSRGTGGGLNTEAFF.

The chain couples TRBV4-1 to TRBJ1-2; 7 nucleotides align to TRBD1. V was clipped by 4 bases and J by 3 bases; unmatched bases: 5. Germline CDR1 reads MGHRA; CDR2 reads YSYEKL. The CDR3 contains 14 residues. In DNA form, the CDR3 reads TGCGCCAGCAGCCGTACCCAGGGGGACTATGGCTACACCTTC. Translation gives CASSRTQGDYGYTF.

The chain employs TRBV4-3 and TRBJ2-5; 7 nucleotides match TRBD2. The CDR3 sequence is 15 residues long. CDR1 and CDR2 (germline): LGHNA, YSLEER. V lost 0 bases to trimming and J lost 2 bases; unmatched junction nucleotides: 3. CDR3 amino acids: CASSQDSGRQETQYF. The DNA for the CDR3 is TGCGCCAGCAGCCAAGATAGCGGGCGTCAAGAGACCCAGTACTTC.

The chain carries TRBV4-3 and TRBJ2-3; 8 bases are a match to TRBD2. From germline, CDR1 is LGHNA and CDR2 YSLEER. V shed 11 bases and J 3 bases; nucleotides not matched to a gene: 7. The CDR3 extends over 13 amino acids. Written as DNA, the CDR3 is TGCGCCGGGAAAGCGGGGGCTACAGATACGCAGTATTTT. Residues: CAGKAGATDTQYF.

The genes are TRBV27 and TRBJ1-1; a possible D gene is TRBD1 (6 bases). V lost 5 bases to trimming and J lost 1 base, with 17 bases between them. This CDR3 region has 16 residues. Germline V lookup: CDR1 MNHEY, CDR2 SMNVEV (reference sequence). The CDR3 sequence is CASSGTGLTENTEAFF. CDR3 nucleotides: TGTGCCAGCAGTGGTACAGGGCTCACGGAGAACACTGAAGCTTTCTTT.

The V and J genes are TRBV7-8 and TRBJ2-7; 10 bases are shared with TRBD1. Germline V gene data show CDR1 as SGHVS and CDR2 as FQNEAQ. J gave up 5 bases and V 5 bases, and 6 bases lay outside the gene matches. This CDR3 has 14 residues. DNA of the CDR3: TGTGCCAGCAGCCGTATGACAGGGGGCGACGAGCAGTACTTC. Translating gives CASSRMTGGDEQYF. Together with reference TRBV7-8 and TRBJ2-7, the CDR3 gives the full variable domain: GAGVSQSPRYKVAKRGQDVALRCDPISGHVSLFWYQQALGQGPEFLTYFQNEAQLDKSGLPSDRFFAERPEGSVSTLKIQRTQQEDSAVYLCASSRMTGGDEQYFGPGTRLTVT.

This clone is a singleton in its sample. The rearrangement joins TRBV30 to TRBJ2-2; possibly TRBD2 for D (5 bases). CDR1 is GTSNPN, CDR2 SVGIG, per germline (reference sequence). The CDR3 totals 14 residues. Deletions cut 0 bases from V and 0 bases from J, with 5 bases between. Here the CDR3 reads CAWSVAANTGELFF. The CDR3, as DNA: TGTGCCTGGAGTGTAGCGGCGAACACCGGGGAGCTGTTTTTT.

This sequence joins TRBV2 and TRBJ1-4, with D perhaps matching TRBD1 (5 bases). Germline V gene sequence: CDR1 SNHLY, CDR2 FYNNEI. The CDR3 spans 14 residues. V lost 10 bases and J 0 bases, leaving 12 bases between the germline ends. Here the CDR3 reads CAKTTGATNEKLFF. As DNA, the CDR3 is TGTGCCAAAACTACAGGAGCAACTAATGAAAAACTGTTTTTT.

The V gene is TRBV30, the J gene TRBJ2-3; possible D gene TRBD1, 5 bases. CDR1 GTSNPN and CDR2 SVGIG come from the germline V gene (reference sequence). This CDR3 contains 14 residues. V was cut by 1 base and J by 5 bases, with 13 bases left in between. CDR3 bases: TGTGCCTGGAGTGCCGGCCAGGGCGTAGATACGCAGTATTTT. Amino acids: CAWSAGQGVDTQYF.

The genes are TRBV19 and TRBJ1-2; the D gene is possibly TRBD1 (6 bases). This CDR3 is built from 15 residues. Germline V gives CDR1 LNHDA, CDR2 SQIVND (reference sequence). Trimming pared 7 bases from V and 4 bases from J, leaving 19 bases between. CDR3 amino acids: CASIPGQGNGYGYTF. Written as DNA, the CDR3 is TGTGCCAGTATCCCGGGACAAGGAAATGGCTATGGCTACACCTTC.

The rearrangement joins TRBV10-3 to TRBJ1-1, with D unresolved. V was trimmed by 0 bases and J by 8 bases, leaving 13 bases between them. Germline assignment: CDR1 ENHRY and CDR2 SYGVKD. This CDR3 contains 14 residues. CDR3 amino acids: CAISESMKGAEAFF. CDR3 DNA: TGTGCCATCAGTGAGTCGATGAAAGGAGCGGAAGCTTTCTTT.